This entry is about one T cell receptor beta chain. Its antigen is not known. Individual cDNA molecules were tagged with unique molecular identifiers, the study reported. TCRdb used MiXCR to reprocess the 5' RACE reads, holding one entry per CDR3 protein. Of 100,000 or so distinct CDR3 sequences detected, about 15% appear once; the ten largest clones hold around 4.9%. This sample was taken from a study of early T cells in non-severe SARS-CoV-2 infection. Study summary: Sequenced bulk RNA came from whole blood that was unsorted, and chains were unpaired.

This CDR3 has 16 residues. Germline loops: CDR1 SGDLS, CDR2 YYNGEE. With 3 bases clipped from V and 1 base from J, the junction kept 3 bases outside the gene matches. Study results and limitations: VDJdb matching, biased toward anti-spike CD8 responses, missed private and CD4 specificities.

This receptor was taken from an adult who was a healthcare worker with PCR-confirmed SARS-CoV-2 infection or an uninfected control (not recorded which). The sample was whole blood, taken at baseline. The genes are TRBV9 and TRBJ2-3; 12 bases are shared with TRBD2. CDR3 nucleotide sequence: TGTGCCAGCAGCGCACTAGCGGGAGGAGGCACAGATACGCAGTATTTT. Its protein product is CASSALAGGGTDTQYF.